This entry lists 13 T cell receptor beta chains sequenced from one sample in a study of tumor and adjacent non-tumor tissue in lung cancer (dated by TCRdb to the late 2010s). RNA was extracted from bulk unsorted tissue and checked for quality with a NanoDrop ND-1000 and an Agilent 2100. Receptor libraries were prepared by multiplex PCR. TCRdb lists the instrument as Illumina HiSeq 2500. Following protocols modified from ARM-PCR, the researchers constructed TCRbeta libraries through three rounds of nested PCR with primers (Table S4). The raw public reads went through TCRdb reprocessing: fastp at Q25, MiXCR clone calling, in-frame beta chains kept. When rows share a CDR3 protein, they turn into one entry using the most common DNA and genes. This sample holds 100,000 to 150,000 distinct CDR3 sequences; roughly 67% were observed only once. Jointly, the top ten make up roughly 13% of the sample. The sample comprised lung tumor tissue. These receptors were taken from a man aged 30 to 45 with non-small cell lung cancer.

On this clonotype: The junction differs from germline at one of its ends, possibly a read error. This chain connects TRBV11-2 to TRBJ2-1, with D perhaps TRBD1 or TRBD2 (5 bases each). Germline V gene lookup returns CDR1 SGHAT and CDR2 FQNNGV. The CDR3 is 16 residues long. The DNA of the CDR3 is TGTGCCATCAGCCCGCGGGCAGGGAGCTCCTACAATGAGCAGTTCTTC. This sequence encodes CAISPRAGSSYNEQFF.

Comment on this clonotype: At one of its ends the junction is not consistent with the germline gene, which may arise from a read error. The chain recombines TRBV12-3 or TRBV12-4 with TRBJ1-6; 9 nucleotides match TRBD1. The CDR3 runs 15 residues. The CDR3 sequence is CTSRPRGTGLAPLLF. In nucleotides, the CDR3 is TGTACCAGCAGACCCCGCGGGACAGGGCTTGCACCCCTCCTCTTT.

The rearrangement uses TRBV5-1 and TRBJ1-1; possibly TRBD1 for D (5 bases). The germline CDR1 and CDR2 sequences are SGHRS and YFSETQ. Trimming left V 4 bases short and J 7 bases short, with 14 bases between. This CDR3 has 13 amino acids. In nucleotides, the CDR3 is TGCGCCAGCAGCCTAGTCATTGACAGTGAAGCTTTCTTT. This encodes CASSLVIDSEAFF.

A note on this clonotype: A junction boundary mismatches the germline segment, possibly from a read error. The gene calls are TRBV11-3 and TRBJ2-3; 7 bases map to TRBD1. Germline V lookup: CDR1 SGHNT, CDR2 YENEEA. The CDR3 consists of 16 residues. The DNA for the CDR3 is TGTGCCAGCAGCTCCCCAGATCAGGGGGACACAGATACGCAGTATTTC. This translates into CASSSPDQGDTDTQYF.

This clonotype was counted many times. In DNA, the CDR3 is TGCAGTGCTCGGGGTGGGACAGGGGGATTGCTCCGAAACACCATATATTTT. Translated, it gives CSARGGTGGLLRNTIYF. The chain has TRBV20-1 and TRBJ1-3; 11 nucleotides line up with TRBD1. Germline V gene data show CDR1 as DFQATT and CDR2 as SNEGSKA (reference sequence). The CDR3 contains 17 residues. The V and J ends lost 5 bases and 5 bases, in that order; junction bases with no gene match: 14.

This clonotype showed up just once. The V call is TRBV12-3 or TRBV12-4, the J call TRBJ2-3; D ambiguous. V was pared by 3 bases and J by 1 base, with 8 bases between. CDR3 length: 14 amino acids. This chain's CDR3 is CASSFSQGTDTQYF. In DNA form, the CDR3 reads TGTGCCAGCAGTTTCAGCCAAGGCACAGATACGCAGTATTTT.

The rearrangement links TRBV7-8 to TRBJ2-7; a possible D gene is TRBD2 (5 bases). CDR3 length: 14 residues. Germline CDR1 is SGHVS and CDR2 is FQNEAQ. Trimming removed 2 bases at V and 3 bases at J, with 11 bases between. The CDR3 region has the DNA TGTGCCAGCAGCTTAATTCCGGGAATCTACGAGCAGTACTTC. Translated, it gives CASSLIPGIYEQYF.

Details on this clonotype: This may be a read error, as it is one base from a much larger clone. The chain links TRBV20-1 to TRBJ1-5, with unresolved D. CDR1 and CDR2 (germline): DFQATT, SNEGSKA (reference sequence). The CDR3 is 15 amino acids. The CDR3 region is CSARGLVNSNQSQHF. CDR3 sequence (DNA): TGCAGTGCTAGAGGTCTGGTTAATAGCAATCAGTCCCAGCATTTT.

About this clonotype: A much larger clone lies a single base off, so this may be a read error. The CDR3 reads CASSYPRPSEQYF. The CDR3 DNA follows: TGTGCCAGCAGTTACCCTCGCCCGAGTGAGCAGTACTTC. The chain employs TRBV6-5 and TRBJ2-7; D uncertain. Germline loops: CDR1 MNHEY, CDR2 SVGAGI. With 2 bases removed from V and 7 bases from J, the gap between germline ends came to 12 bases. The CDR3 extends over 13 amino acids.

With regard to this clonotype: The final CDR3 position lacks the conserved phenylalanine or tryptophan, pointing to a likely read error. The chain couples TRBV11-2 to TRBJ2-7; the D gene is possibly TRBD2 (7 bases). Trimming shortened V by 3 bases and J by 6 bases, and 18 bases separated the two germline ends. Germline CDR1 SGHAT, CDR2 FQNNGV. The CDR3 runs to 15 residues. The CDR3 DNA is TGTGCCAGCAGCTTCCTAGGGGGGGTTTGGTCCGAGCAGTACTTA. Translating gives CASSFLGGVWSEQYL.

Worth noting for this clonotype: Possible read error: a much larger clone is one base away. The V call is TRBV13, the J call TRBJ1-6; 7 nucleotides align to TRBD1. The germline V gene has CDR1 PRHDT and CDR2 FYEKMQ (reference sequence). The CDR3 extends over 12 amino acids. CDR3 protein: CVSRQGGSPLHF. In DNA, the CDR3 is TGTGTCAGCAGACAGGGAGGGTCACCCCTCCACTTT.

To note about this clonotype: At one end the junction does not follow the germline gene, possibly because of a read error. V is TRBV4-3 and J is TRBJ2-1, with D unresolved. Germline V CDR1 and CDR2: LGHNA, YSLEER. CDR3 length: 15 residues. The chain's CDR3 is CASSQDNSSYNEHFF. The CDR3 DNA reads as TGCGCCAGCAGCCAAGACAATTCCTCCTACAATGAGCATTTCTTC.

Notes on this clonotype: The junction and the germline gene differ at one end; a read error may be behind it. The chain joins TRBV20-1 to TRBJ1-3; tentatively, D is TRBD1 (6 bases). CDR3 length: 13 amino acids. Germline CDR1 DFQATT, CDR2 SNEGSKA (reference sequence). The CDR3 loop is CSASRGSGNAIYF. CDR3 in DNA: TGCAGTGCTTCCAGGGGCTCTGGAAACGCCATATATTTT.